The 18 T cell receptor beta chains presented below share a single source sample, sequenced in a study of blood T cell repertoires in COVID-19. Some clones are missing from TCRdb's copy, which holds only in-frame ones; the method was immunoSEQ multiplex PCR. The table shows about 70,000 clones, with roughly 74% occurring only once. The sample comprised peripheral blood. Source of these receptors: a human donor in a cohort sampled during active COVID-19.

The chain links TRBV11-2 to TRBJ2-7; the D gene is possibly TRBD1 (5 bases). V lost 3 bases to trimming and J lost 5 bases, with 8 bases between them. CDR3 size: 12 residues. Germline CDR1 reads SGHAT; CDR2 reads FQNNGV. The CDR3 loop reads CASSFDSHEQYF. The CDR3, as DNA: TGTGCCAGCAGCTTTGACAGTCACGAGCAGTACTTC.

The CDR3 nucleotides are TGTGCCAGCAGCTGGTCGGGTCTCGAGGACTATGGCTACACCTTC. Protein: CASSWSGLEDYGYTF. V and J are TRBV5-6 and TRBJ1-2; D unresolved. Between the trimmed V and J ends, which lost 3 bases and 3 bases, there was a span of 15 bases. The CDR3 totals 15 residues. The V gene's germline CDR1 is SGHDT and CDR2 YYEEEE. Full variable domain (rest looked up from reference TRBV5-6 and TRBJ1-2): DAGVTQSPTHLIKTRGQQVTLRCSPKSGHDTVSWYQQALGQGPQFIFQYYEEEERQRGNFPDRFSGHQFPNYSSELNVNALLLGDSALYLCASSWSGLEDYGYTFGSGTRLTVV.

V gene TRBV18 combines with J gene TRBJ2-3, with TRBD1 matching over 8 bases. The V gene end was trimmed by 1 base and the J gene end by 1 base; junction bases not matched to a gene: 10. Germline CDR1 KGHSH, CDR2 LQKENI. The CDR3 has 18 amino acids. The CDR3 here is CASSPQLPETGGTDTQYF. CDR3 DNA sequence: TGTGCCAGCTCACCACAACTCCCGGAGACAGGGGGCACAGATACGCAGTATTTT.

The chain combines TRBV6-1 with TRBJ2-7, with D tentatively TRBD1 (5 bases). The CDR3 loop spans 15 amino acids. The V end was cut by 1 base, the J end by 3 bases, with 13 bases between. Germline V gene data show CDR1 as MNHNS and CDR2 as SASEGT. The CDR3 here is CASSEGGVLGYEQYF. In DNA, the CDR3 is TGTGCCAGCAGTGAAGGGGGCGTTCTTGGCTACGAGCAGTACTTC.

The gene calls are TRBV25-1 and TRBJ1-1, with D possibly TRBD1 on 5 matching bases. The CDR3 loop spans 13 amino acids. V was clipped by 5 bases and J by 6 bases, with 13 bases between them. Germline CDR1 reads MGHDK; CDR2 reads SYGVNS. The CDR3 sequence is CASSQETGAEAFF. The CDR3 nucleotides read TGTGCCAGCAGTCAAGAAACAGGTGCTGAAGCTTTCTTT. Full variable domain (outside the CDR3, taken from reference TRBV25-1 and TRBJ1-1): EADIYQTPRYLVIGTGKKITLECSQTMGHDKMYWYQQDPGMELHLIHYSYGVNSTEKGDLSSESTVSRIRTEHFPLTLESARPSHTSQYLCASSQETGAEAFFGQGTRLTVV.

There are a few counts of this clone. V is TRBV2 and J is TRBJ2-7, with D possibly matching TRBD2 (5 bases). The CDR3 loop spans 12 amino acids. Trimming took 7 bases from V and 6 from J, leaving 13 bases between them. The V gene's germline CDR1 is SNHLY and CDR2 FYNNEI. The CDR3 nucleotides are TGTGCCAGCATTTGGGGAGAGGGCGAGCAGTACTTC. This gives the protein CASIWGEGEQYF.

The chain recombines TRBV4-1 with TRBJ2-7, with 7 positions matching TRBD2. With 1 base clipped from V and 5 bases from J, the junction kept 14 bases outside the gene matches. Germline CDR1 and CDR2: MGHRA and YSYEKL. The CDR3 is 17 residues long. This chain's CDR3 is CASSQGSSYVTSDEQYF. The CDR3 DNA reads TGCGCCAGCAGCCAAGGTTCCTCCTATGTTACTAGCGACGAGCAGTACTTC.

In its sample, this clone was seen many times. The chain recombines TRBV11-2 with TRBJ1-1; D remains unclear. The CDR3 extends over 13 amino acids. Trimming cost V 4 bases and J 1 base, with 7 bases left between them. From germline, CDR1 is SGHAT and CDR2 FQNNGV. CDR3 loop: CASSYTANTEAFF. CDR3 nucleotides: TGTGCCAGCAGCTACACAGCGAACACTGAAGCTTTCTTT. Full variable domain (remainder filled in from reference TRBV11-2 and TRBJ1-1): EAGVAQSPRYKIIEKRQSVAFWCNPISGHATLYWYQQILGQGPKLLIQFQNNGVVDDSQLPKDRFSAERLKGVDSTLKIQPAKLEDSAVYLCASSYTANTEAFFGQGTRLTVV.

This clone was seen a single time. The chain recombines TRBV4-1 with TRBJ2-7; D unclear. V lost 0 bases, J lost 3 bases, and 9 bases lay in between. The CDR3 sequence is 14 residues long. The germline CDR1 and CDR2 sequences are MGHRA and YSYEKL. The CDR3 DNA sequence: TGCGCCAGCAGCCAAGAGAACAGATTCTACGAGCAGTACTTC. Residues: CASSQENRFYEQYF.

The rearrangement links TRBV11-1 to TRBJ2-3; 9 nucleotides align to TRBD1. The V and J ends lost 6 bases and 1 base, in that order; junction bases with no gene match: 5. CDR1 and CDR2 from the germline V gene are SGHAT and FQDESV (reference sequence). CDR3 length equals 15 residues. The CDR3 coding sequence is TGTGCCAGCAGTACTACAGGGGGCGGCACAGATACGCAGTATTTT. It codes for CASSTTGGGTDTQYF.

The chain carries TRBV7-2 and TRBJ2-1, with D possibly matching TRBD2 (5 bases). Per the germline V gene, CDR1 is SGHTA and CDR2 is FQGNSA. This CDR3 region has 14 residues. The V gene lost 0 bases and the J gene lost 8 bases, with 11 bases spanning the gap. The CDR3 spells CASSLAGAVDEQFF. The CDR3 nucleotides are TGTGCCAGCAGCTTAGCGGGAGCGGTCGATGAGCAGTTCTTC.

V and J are TRBV5-1 and TRBJ1-2; 7 bases line up with TRBD1. The V gene end was trimmed by 0 bases and the J gene end by 4 bases; junction bases not matched to a gene: 6. This CDR3 is built from 15 residues. CDR1 and CDR2 from the germline V gene are SGHRS and YFSETQ. CDR3 in DNA: TGCGCCAGCAGCTTGGACAGGGGAACGGGCTATGGCTACACCTTC. It codes for CASSLDRGTGYGYTF.

The chain combines TRBV30 with TRBJ1-2, with 10 bases lining up with TRBD1. The V gene's germline CDR1 is GTSNPN and CDR2 SVGIG (reference sequence). V lost 8 bases, J lost 7 bases, and 4 bases stayed unmatched. The CDR3 has 11 residues. The CDR3 nucleotides read TGTGCCCAGAGGACAGGGGGTGGCTACACCTTC. As protein: CAQRTGGGYTF.

The CDR3: CASSRDRGSGANVLTF. Written as DNA, the CDR3 is TGTGCCAGCAGCCGGGACAGGGGCTCTGGGGCCAACGTCCTGACTTTC. The chain carries TRBV28 and TRBJ2-6; 10 positions match TRBD1. The germline V gene encodes CDR1 MDHEN and CDR2 SYDVKM. The CDR3 consists of 16 residues. J lost 0 bases, V lost 6 bases, and 2 bases had no gene match.

This clone occurred a few times. The gene calls are TRBV19 and TRBJ1-2, with D possibly being TRBD1 (5 bases). This CDR3 has 15 amino acids. Germline lookup yields CDR1 LNHDA and CDR2 SQIVND (reference sequence). V lost 4 bases and J lost 4, with 16 bases in between. CDR3: CASSRSGGTPYGYTF. The CDR3 bases are TGTGCCAGTAGTAGGTCAGGAGGGACCCCCTATGGCTACACCTTC.

This clone has just a few counts. The chain employs TRBV18 and TRBJ1-4; TRBD1 might be the D (5 bases). The germline V gene encodes CDR1 KGHSH and CDR2 LQKENI. Trimming removed 6 bases from V and 6 bases from J, with 11 bases in between. This CDR3 is 13 amino acids long. The CDR3 bases are TGTGCCAGCTCGCCTGAGACAGATGAAAAACTGTTTTTT. It translates to CASSPETDEKLFF.

This clone occurred once. The chain employs TRBV4-2 and TRBJ1-4, with 12 positions matching TRBD1. Germline V CDR1 and CDR2: LGHNA, YNFKEQ. After removal of 0 bases from V and 9 bases from J, the junction contained 17 bases not matched to a gene. The CDR3 covers 20 residues. The CDR3 DNA follows: TGTGCCAGCAGCCAAGAGGGCCCGGGACAGGGGGCTCCTTACGGGAAAAAACTGTTTTTT. It encodes CASSQEGPGQGAPYGKKLFF.

CDR3 amino acids: CASSYPAPAVEQYF. Here the CDR3 DNA reads TGTGCCAGCAGTTACCCGGCCCCAGCGGTCGAGCAGTACTTC. This chain links TRBV6-2 or TRBV6-3 with TRBJ2-7; perhaps TRBD2 as D (5 bases). CDR3 length: 14 amino acids. Trimming shortened V by 2 bases and J by 6 bases, and 14 bases separated the two germline ends. CDR1 MNHEY and CDR2 SVGEGT come from the germline V gene.